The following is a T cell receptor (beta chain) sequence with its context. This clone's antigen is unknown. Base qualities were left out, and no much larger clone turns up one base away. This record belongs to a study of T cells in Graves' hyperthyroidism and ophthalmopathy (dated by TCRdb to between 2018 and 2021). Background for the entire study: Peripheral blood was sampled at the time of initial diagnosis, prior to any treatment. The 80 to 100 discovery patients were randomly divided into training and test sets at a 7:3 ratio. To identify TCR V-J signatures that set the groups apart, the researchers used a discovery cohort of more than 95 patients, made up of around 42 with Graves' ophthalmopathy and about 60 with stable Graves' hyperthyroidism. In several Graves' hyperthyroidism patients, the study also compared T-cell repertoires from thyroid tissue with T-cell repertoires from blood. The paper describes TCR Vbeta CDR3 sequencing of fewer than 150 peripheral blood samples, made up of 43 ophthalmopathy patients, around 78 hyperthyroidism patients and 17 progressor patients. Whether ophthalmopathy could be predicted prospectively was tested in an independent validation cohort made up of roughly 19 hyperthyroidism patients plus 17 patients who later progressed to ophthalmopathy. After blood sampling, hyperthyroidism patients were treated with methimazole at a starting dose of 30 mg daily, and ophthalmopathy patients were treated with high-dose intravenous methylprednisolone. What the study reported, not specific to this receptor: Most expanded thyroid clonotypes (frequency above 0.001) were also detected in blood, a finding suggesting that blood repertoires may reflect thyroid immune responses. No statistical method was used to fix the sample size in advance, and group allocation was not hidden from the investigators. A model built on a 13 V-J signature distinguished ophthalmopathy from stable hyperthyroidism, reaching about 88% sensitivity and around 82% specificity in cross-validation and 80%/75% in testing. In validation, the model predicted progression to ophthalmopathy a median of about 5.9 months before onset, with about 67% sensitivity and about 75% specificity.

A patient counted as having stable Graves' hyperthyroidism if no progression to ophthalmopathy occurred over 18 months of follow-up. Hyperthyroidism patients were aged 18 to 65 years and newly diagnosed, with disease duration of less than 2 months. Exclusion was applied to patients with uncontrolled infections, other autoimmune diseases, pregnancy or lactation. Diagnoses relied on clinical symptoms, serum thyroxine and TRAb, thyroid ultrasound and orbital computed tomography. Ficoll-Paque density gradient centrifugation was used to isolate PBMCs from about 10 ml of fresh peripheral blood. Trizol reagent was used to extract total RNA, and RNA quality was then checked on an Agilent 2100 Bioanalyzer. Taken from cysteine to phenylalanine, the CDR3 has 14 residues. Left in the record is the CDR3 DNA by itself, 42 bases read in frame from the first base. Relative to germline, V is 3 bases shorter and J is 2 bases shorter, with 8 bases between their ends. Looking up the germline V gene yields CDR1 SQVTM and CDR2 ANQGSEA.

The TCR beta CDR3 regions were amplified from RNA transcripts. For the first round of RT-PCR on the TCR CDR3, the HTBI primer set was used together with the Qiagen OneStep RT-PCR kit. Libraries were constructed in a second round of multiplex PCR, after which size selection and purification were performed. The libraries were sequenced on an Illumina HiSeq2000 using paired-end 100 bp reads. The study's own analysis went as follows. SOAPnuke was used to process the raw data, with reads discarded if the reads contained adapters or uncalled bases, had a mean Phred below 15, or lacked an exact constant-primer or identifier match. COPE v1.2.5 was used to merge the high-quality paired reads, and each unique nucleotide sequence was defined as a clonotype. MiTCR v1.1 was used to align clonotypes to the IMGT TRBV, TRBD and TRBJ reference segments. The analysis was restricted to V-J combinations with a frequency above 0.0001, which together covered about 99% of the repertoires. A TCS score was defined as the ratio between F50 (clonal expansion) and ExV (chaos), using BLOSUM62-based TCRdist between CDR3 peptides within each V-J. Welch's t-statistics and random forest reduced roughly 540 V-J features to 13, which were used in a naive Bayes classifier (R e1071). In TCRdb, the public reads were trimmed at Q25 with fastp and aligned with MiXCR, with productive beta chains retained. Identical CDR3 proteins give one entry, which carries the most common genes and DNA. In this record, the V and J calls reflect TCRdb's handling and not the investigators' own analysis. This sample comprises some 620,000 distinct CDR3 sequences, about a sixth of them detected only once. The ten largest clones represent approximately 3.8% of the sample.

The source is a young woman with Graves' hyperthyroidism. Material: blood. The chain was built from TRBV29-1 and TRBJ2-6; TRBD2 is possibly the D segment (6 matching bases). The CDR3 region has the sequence CSVEEGTGANVLTF. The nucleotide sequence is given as TGCAGCGTTGAGGAGGGCACTGGGGCCAACGTCCTGACTTTC.